The 29 T cell receptor beta chains reported below all come from one sample, sequenced in a study of T cells in Graves' hyperthyroidism and ophthalmopathy. RNA transcripts gave rise to amplified TCR beta CDR3 regions. The study used the HTBI primer set for a first-round RT-PCR of the TCR CDR3. A single record per CDR3 protein comes from TCRdb applying MiXCR to the multiplex PCR reads. The table has hundreds of thousands of distinct CDR3 sequences, around 17% seen once. The sample taken for sequencing was blood. The receptors were gathered from a woman younger than 35 with Graves' hyperthyroidism.

This clonotype was detected only once. The V and J genes are TRBV12-3 or TRBV12-4 and TRBJ2-2, with TRBD2 matching 13 bases. This CDR3 has 16 amino acids. With 7 bases clipped from V and 8 bases from J, the junction kept 10 bases outside the gene matches. The CDR3 spells CASTRTSGSRTGELFF. CDR3 coding DNA: TGTGCCAGCACCCGGACTAGCGGGAGTAGAACGGGGGAGCTGTTTTTT.

This chain uses TRBV9 with TRBJ1-2; possible D gene TRBD1, 5 bases. The germline V gene encodes CDR1 SGDLS and CDR2 YYNGEE. The CDR3 runs 14 residues. Trimming removed 4 bases from V and 3 bases from J, with 13 bases in between. Here the CDR3 reads CASSPSRGYYGYTF. The DNA of the CDR3 is TGTGCCAGCAGCCCCAGCCGGGGGTACTATGGCTACACCTTC.

This clonotype appeared a few times. V usage is TRBV7-2 and J usage is TRBJ1-2; no clear D gene. The CDR3 extends over 14 amino acids. Germline V lookup: CDR1 SGHTA, CDR2 FQGNSA. Trimming took 5 bases from V and 0 from J, leaving 10 bases between them. The CDR3 DNA follows: TGTGCCAGCAGCCCCCATTACTCTAACTATGGCTACACCTTC. It encodes CASSPHYSNYGYTF.

This clonotype was recorded many times. This chain connects TRBV14 to TRBJ2-5; D is uncertain. The CDR3 spans 11 residues. V was shortened by 1 base and J by 7 bases, with 4 bases between the two germline ends. Per the germline V gene, CDR1 is SGHDN and CDR2 is FVKESK. CDR3 DNA sequence: TGTGCCAGCAGCCAAGGGGGGACCCAGTACTTC. This sequence encodes CASSQGGTQYF.

This clonotype was seen many times. The genes are TRBV20-1 and TRBJ2-7, with 7 bases fitting TRBD2. V was pared by 6 bases and J by 4 bases, with 12 bases of the junction left unmatched. The germline V gene has CDR1 DFQATT and CDR2 SNEGSKA (reference sequence). The CDR3 spans 14 residues. CDR3 sequence: CSAQLPGLQYEQYF. In DNA form, the CDR3 reads TGCAGTGCCCAACTTCCGGGACTACAATACGAGCAGTACTTC.

J is TRBJ1-1 and V is TRBV15; 8 bases match TRBD1. J lost 7 bases, V lost 3 bases, and 10 bases had no gene match. CDR3 length: 15 residues. Germline V CDR1 and CDR2: LNHNV, YYDKDF (reference sequence). CDR3 DNA: TGTGCCACCAGCAGGGGCCCGGGACAGGTCGTTGAAGCTTTCTTT. It encodes CATSRGPGQVVEAFF.

This chain uses TRBV30 with TRBJ1-6; D is unresolved. CDR3 length: 12 residues. V shed 4 bases and J shed 5 bases, with 6 bases lying between them. Germline loops: CDR1 GTSNPN, CDR2 SVGIG (reference sequence). For the CDR3, the DNA is TGTGCCTGGAACCGGGATAATTCACCCCTCCACTTT. Its translation: CAWNRDNSPLHF.

This chain connects TRBV4-2 to TRBJ1-1, with D possibly being TRBD1 (5 bases). Trimming left V 2 bases short and J 4 bases short, with 17 bases between. The CDR3 runs 16 residues. Germline V gene data show CDR1 as LGHNA and CDR2 as YNFKEQ. The CDR3 region is CASSQLIPGGTTEAFF. The CDR3 nucleotides read TGTGCCAGCAGCCAACTAATTCCCGGGGGTACCACTGAAGCTTTCTTT.

This clonotype occurred many times. V and J are TRBV27 and TRBJ2-1; 9 bases line up with TRBD2. CDR3 length: 16 amino acids. The junction had 12 bases not matched to a gene; V was cut back by 5 bases and J by 7 bases. Germline CDR1 reads MNHEY; CDR2 reads SMNVEV (reference sequence). CDR3 in amino acids: CASSPRGSGRGNEQFF. The CDR3 bases are TGTGCCAGCAGTCCTCGAGGTAGCGGGAGAGGGAATGAGCAGTTCTTC.

This chain uses TRBV15 with TRBJ2-3; TRBD1 or TRBD2 may be the D gene (6 bases each). This CDR3 contains 16 residues. The germline gives CDR1 LNHNV, CDR2 YYDKDF (reference sequence). V lost 6 bases and J lost 4, with 20 bases in between. The CDR3 loop reads CATRGTFGGAADTQYF. The CDR3 DNA sequence: TGTGCCACCAGAGGGACCTTCGGGGGCGCGGCAGATACGCAGTATTTT.

This sequence joins TRBV12-3 or TRBV12-4 and TRBJ2-2, with D possibly matching TRBD2 (6 bases). The CDR3 consists of 16 residues. Trimming stripped 5 bases from V and 2 bases from J, with 15 bases between. The DNA of the CDR3 is TGTGCCAGCAGTATTACTCTAGCGCTCAACACCGGGGAGCTGTTTTTT. It specifies CASSITLALNTGELFF.

This chain connects TRBV11-2 to TRBJ2-1; D remains unclear. Germline CDR1 SGHAT, CDR2 FQNNGV. Trimming removed 2 bases from V and 8 bases from J, with 4 bases in between. The CDR3 is 11 amino acids. The CDR3 nucleotides read TGTGCCAGCAGCTTACAAGATGAGCAGTTCTTC. Translating it yields CASSLQDEQFF.

This clonotype turned up a few times. This chain joins TRBV29-1 and TRBJ2-1; a weak D match, TRBD1 (5 bases). Trimming removed 3 bases at V and 3 bases at J, with 21 bases between. The CDR3 is 17 residues long. Germline V gives CDR1 SQVTM, CDR2 ANQGSEA. CDR3 sequence: CSVEQVLGARVYNEQFF. CDR3 coding DNA: TGCAGCGTTGAGCAAGTATTAGGGGCAAGGGTCTACAATGAGCAGTTCTTC.

Written as DNA, the CDR3 is TGCGCCAGCAGCTTCACTAGCGCCTCCTACAATGAGCAGTTCTTC. It specifies CASSFTSASYNEQFF. This chain joins TRBV5-1 and TRBJ2-1; 7 bases line up with TRBD2. Trimming at V came to 2 bases and at J to 0 bases, leaving 2 bases not matched to a gene. The CDR3 has 15 amino acids. Per germline, CDR1 SGHRS and CDR2 YFSETQ. Full variable domain (remainder filled in from reference TRBV5-1 and TRBJ2-1): KAGVTQTPRYLIKTRGQQVTLSCSPISGHRSVSWYQQTPGQGLQFLFEYFSETQRNKGNFPGRFSGRQFSNSRSEMNVSTLELGDSALYLCASSFTSASYNEQFFGPGTRLTVL.

Ten or more counts support this clonotype. J is TRBJ1-1 and V is TRBV11-2; D unclear. V was trimmed by 3 bases and J by 5 bases, leaving 16 bases between them. Germline CDR1 reads SGHAT; CDR2 reads FQNNGV. This CDR3 is built from 15 residues. CDR3 bases: TGTGCCAGCAGCTTTATCTCTCGAGCCCAGACTGAAGCTTTCTTT. Its translation is CASSFISRAQTEAFF.

Ten or more counts support this clonotype. The rearrangement uses TRBV5-1 and TRBJ2-1, with D maybe TRBD1 (6 bases). The germline V gene has CDR1 SGHRS and CDR2 YFSETQ. The length of the CDR3 is 14 residues. Trimming took off 0 bases at V and 4 bases at J, with 8 bases between the two ends. CDR3 sequence: CASSLGDKYNEQFF. The CDR3, as DNA: TGCGCCAGCAGCTTGGGGGACAAATACAATGAGCAGTTCTTC.

This chain links TRBV28 with TRBJ1-2, with D possibly TRBD1 on 6 matching bases. Germline assignment: CDR1 MDHEN and CDR2 SYDVKM. This CDR3 spans 14 amino acids. V gave up 2 bases and J gave up 5 bases, with 12 bases separating them. The CDR3 sequence is CASSLGQGRYGYTF. CDR3 nucleotide sequence: TGTGCCAGCAGTTTAGGGCAGGGGCGGTATGGCTACACCTTC.

This clonotype was counted between two and nine times. The chain carries TRBV14 and TRBJ2-1, with D possibly being TRBD2 (7 bases). V lost 0 bases, J lost 7 bases, and 19 bases lay in between. CDR1 SGHDN and CDR2 FVKESK come from the germline V gene. The CDR3 has 17 residues. The CDR3 DNA follows: TGTGCCAGCAGCCAAGATGACAGGAAGCGGGGCCTGAATGAGCAGTTCTTC. Its translation: CASSQDDRKRGLNEQFF.

This clonotype was observed a few times. V is TRBV12-5 and J is TRBJ2-3; D unresolved. Trimming stripped 0 bases from V and 3 bases from J, with 1 base between. This CDR3 comprises 12 residues. Per the germline V gene, CDR1 is LGHNT and CDR2 is FRNRAP. The CDR3 region is CASGLVTDTQYF. As DNA, the CDR3 is TGTGCTAGTGGTTTGGTAACAGATACGCAGTATTTT.

In its sample, this clonotype was seen a few times. The chain has TRBV6-1 and TRBJ1-2; the match to TRBD1 covers 9 bases. V gave up 5 bases and J gave up 7 bases; unmatched junction bases: 2. The CDR3 sequence is 12 residues long. Germline-derived CDR1 and CDR2 are MNHNS and SASEGT. CDR3 amino acids: CASSTQGAGYTF. The DNA for the CDR3 is TGTGCCAGCAGTACACAGGGGGCTGGCTACACCTTC.

This clonotype was seen a handful of times. The chain joins TRBV6-1 to TRBJ1-4; TRBD1 might be the D (6 bases). Germline lookup yields CDR1 MNHNS and CDR2 SASEGT. This CDR3 has 14 residues. The V gene lost 7 bases and the J gene lost 6 bases, with 15 bases spanning the gap. CDR3 sequence (DNA): TGTGCCAGCAACCCTAGGGGGGGCGATGAAAAACTGTTTTTT. Its protein product is CASNPRGGDEKLFF.

This clonotype has just a few counts. The V gene is TRBV6-1, the J gene TRBJ1-2; 7 bases are shared with TRBD1. Per germline, CDR1 MNHNS and CDR2 SASEGT. This CDR3 has 15 amino acids. V dropped 6 bases and J dropped 5; count of bases not matched to a gene: 12. In DNA, the CDR3 is TGTGCCAGCAGGTCCGGGACAGCGATCTCGTATGGCTACACCTTC. Translating it yields CASRSGTAISYGYTF.

This sequence joins TRBV7-9 and TRBJ2-1, with TRBD2 matching over 9 bases. From germline, CDR1 is SEHNR and CDR2 FQNEAQ (reference sequence). This CDR3 has 17 residues. Trimming removed 4 bases from V and 8 bases from J; junction bases left unmatched: 15. The CDR3, as DNA: TGTGCCAGCAGCTATGCGAAGCCGGGCGGGAGGGCCTATGAGCAGTTCTTC. This translates into CASSYAKPGGRAYEQFF.

This clonotype was picked up a small number of times. The chain employs TRBV20-1 and TRBJ2-1; D is possibly TRBD1 (8 bases). The CDR3 length is 15 residues. Germline CDR1 is DFQATT and CDR2 is SNEGSKA (reference sequence). V was cut by 0 bases and J by 9 bases, with 18 bases left in between. DNA for the CDR3: TGCAGTGCTAGAGAGGTCAGGGGGCGCGGGGGTGAGCAGTTCTTC. Translating it yields CSAREVRGRGGEQFF.

In its sample, this clonotype was seen a few times. The chain couples TRBV7-8 to TRBJ2-6; D might be TRBD2 (6 bases). V lost 5 bases, J lost 0 bases, and 17 bases lay in between. The germline CDR1 and CDR2 sequences are SGHVS and FQNEAQ. This CDR3 has 18 amino acids. The CDR3 sequence is CASSTGLGGFSGANVLTF. The CDR3 nucleotides are TGTGCCAGCAGCACGGGCCTGGGAGGATTCTCTGGGGCCAACGTCCTGACTTTC.

This chain connects TRBV20-1 to TRBJ2-1; 9 nucleotides line up with TRBD2. CDR3 size: 14 residues. Per germline, CDR1 DFQATT and CDR2 SNEGSKA (reference sequence). Trimming took 6 bases from V and 12 from J; bases not matched to a gene: 15. CDR3 DNA: TGCAGTGCGCCCGGGCGGGGGGGCGTACGGGGGCAGTTCTTC. Residues: CSAPGRGGVRGQFF.

This clonotype occurred many times. The chain joins TRBV6-1 to TRBJ2-2; D is uncertain. V was pared by 0 bases and J by 7 bases, with 6 bases between. Looked up from germline, CDR1 is MNHNS and CDR2 is SASEGT. The CDR3 runs to 13 residues. CDR3 DNA sequence: TGTGCCAGCAGTGAAGCAGAGCACGGGGAGCTGTTTTTT. The encoded protein is CASSEAEHGELFF.

This clonotype was recorded at least ten times. This chain links TRBV2 with TRBJ1-5; 7 positions agree with TRBD1. After removal of 2 bases from V and 5 bases from J, the junction contained 9 bases not matched to a gene. CDR1 and CDR2 (germline): SNHLY, FYNNEI. This CDR3 has 16 residues. CDR3 amino acids: CASSESSPGGYQPQHF. The CDR3 DNA follows: TGTGCCAGCAGTGAATCGTCTCCAGGGGGGTATCAGCCCCAGCATTTT.

This chain connects TRBV12-3 or TRBV12-4 to TRBJ2-1; a weak D match, TRBD1 (6 bases). V lost 2 bases, J lost 0 bases, and 14 bases lay in between. The CDR3 is 17 amino acids. The CDR3 DNA is TGTGCCAGCAGTTTAATGAACAGGGCCCCCTCCTACAATGAGCAGTTCTTC. Its translation is CASSLMNRAPSYNEQFF.